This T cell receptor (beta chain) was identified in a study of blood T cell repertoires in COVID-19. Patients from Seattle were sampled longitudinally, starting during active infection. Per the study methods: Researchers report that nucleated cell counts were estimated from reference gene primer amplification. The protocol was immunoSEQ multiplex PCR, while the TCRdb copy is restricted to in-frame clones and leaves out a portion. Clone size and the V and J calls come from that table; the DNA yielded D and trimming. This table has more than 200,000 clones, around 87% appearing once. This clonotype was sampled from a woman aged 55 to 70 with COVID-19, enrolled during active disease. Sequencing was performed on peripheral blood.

Written as DNA, the CDR3 is TGTGCCAGCAGCCTCGGAGGGACGCATAGCTCCTACGAGCAGTACTTC. This translates into CASSLGGTHSSYEQYF. The rearrangement joins TRBV5-4 to TRBJ2-7; D is perhaps TRBD2 (6 bases). The germline V gene has CDR1 SGHNT and CDR2 YYREEE (reference sequence). The CDR3 extends over 16 amino acids. V lost 4 bases and J lost 0, with 17 bases in between.